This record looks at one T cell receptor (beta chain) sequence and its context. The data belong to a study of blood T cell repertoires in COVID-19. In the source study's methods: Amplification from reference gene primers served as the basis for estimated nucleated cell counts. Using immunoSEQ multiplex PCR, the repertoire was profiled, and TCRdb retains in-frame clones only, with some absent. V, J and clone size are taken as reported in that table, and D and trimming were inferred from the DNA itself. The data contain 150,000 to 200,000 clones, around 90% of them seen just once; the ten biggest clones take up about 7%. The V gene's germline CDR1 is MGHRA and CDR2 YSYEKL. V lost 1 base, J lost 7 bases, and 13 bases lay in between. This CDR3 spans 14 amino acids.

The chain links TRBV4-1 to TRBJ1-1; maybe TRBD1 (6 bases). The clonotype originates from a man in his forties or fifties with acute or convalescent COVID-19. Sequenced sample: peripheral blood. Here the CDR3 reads CASSQGTVVIEAFF. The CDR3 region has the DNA TGCGCCAGCAGCCAAGGGACAGTGGTAATTGAAGCTTTCTTT.